A single sample gave rise to the 6 T cell receptor beta chains below, sequenced in a study of T cell responses to AZD1222 COVID-19 vaccine. Measured with immunoSEQ multiplex PCR; TCRdb has only the in-frame clones, and not every one. The sample gives tens of thousands of clones, about 91% of which show up once; over 8% is in the top ten. The source was peripheral blood, collected 28 days after the second dose of the MenACWY control vaccine. The source is an adult who received the MenACWY meningococcal vaccine as a control.

This chain uses TRBV6-1 with TRBJ1-2; D may be TRBD1 (6 bases). Germline lookup yields CDR1 MNHNS and CDR2 SASEGT. CDR3 length: 16 residues. V lost 2 bases and J lost 4, with 17 bases in between. DNA of the CDR3: TGTGCCAGCAGTGAAAGGGGGGGTTCAGGGACCTATGGCTACACCTTC. Residues: CASSERGGSGTYGYTF.

The V and J genes are TRBV4-3 and TRBJ1-2, with D perhaps matching TRBD1 (6 bases). The germline V gene has CDR1 LGHNA and CDR2 YSLEER. CDR3 length equals 14 residues. Trimming took 0 bases from V and 3 from J, leaving 8 bases between them. The DNA of the CDR3 is TGCGCCAGCAGCCAAGATAGGACAGACTATGGCTACACCTTC. The encoded protein is CASSQDRTDYGYTF.

This clone was detected a few times. CDR3 loop: CASSVFRGAGNIQYF. Here the CDR3 DNA reads TGTGCCAGCAGCGTCTTCCGCGGGGCCGGAAACATTCAGTACTTC. This chain connects TRBV11-2 to TRBJ2-4; weak D call: TRBD2 (6 bases). The germline V and J ends were trimmed by 5 bases and 6 bases, with 17 bases remaining between them. This CDR3 has 15 residues. Germline V gives CDR1 SGHAT, CDR2 FQNNGV.

The gene calls are TRBV20-1 and TRBJ1-2; no definite D call. V lost 1 base and J 3 bases, leaving 3 bases between the germline ends. The CDR3 sequence is 11 residues long. The V gene's germline CDR1 is DFQATT and CDR2 SNEGSKA (reference sequence). The CDR3 spells CSARVDYGYTF. The CDR3 DNA sequence: TGCAGTGCTAGAGTTGACTATGGCTACACCTTC.

The chain couples TRBV15 to TRBJ2-3; a possible D gene is TRBD2 (5 bases). Between the trimmed V and J ends, which lost 5 bases and 0 bases, there was a span of 15 bases. There are 16 residues in the CDR3. CDR1 is LNHNV, CDR2 YYDKDF, per germline (reference sequence). The DNA for the CDR3 is TGTGCCACCAGCCACGGTACGGGGTCGAGCACAGATACGCAGTATTTT. Residues: CATSHGTGSSTDTQYF. Based on the CDR3 plus reference TRBV15 and TRBJ2-3, the full variable domain is DAMVIQNPRYQVTQFGKPVTLSCSQTLNHNVMYWYQQKSSQAPKLLFHYYDKDFNNEADTPDNFQSRRPNTSFCFLDIRSPGLGDTAMYLCATSHGTGSSTDTQYFGPGTRLTVL.

The rearrangement joins TRBV6-5 to TRBJ1-2, with 7 nucleotides matching TRBD1. The germline V gene encodes CDR1 MNHEY and CDR2 SVGAGI. There are 13 residues in the CDR3. V lost 8 bases to trimming and J lost 3 bases; unmatched junction nucleotides: 6. The CDR3 DNA follows: TGTGCCAGCTCCGACAGGGTGGACTATGGCTACACCTTC. It translates to CASSDRVDYGYTF.